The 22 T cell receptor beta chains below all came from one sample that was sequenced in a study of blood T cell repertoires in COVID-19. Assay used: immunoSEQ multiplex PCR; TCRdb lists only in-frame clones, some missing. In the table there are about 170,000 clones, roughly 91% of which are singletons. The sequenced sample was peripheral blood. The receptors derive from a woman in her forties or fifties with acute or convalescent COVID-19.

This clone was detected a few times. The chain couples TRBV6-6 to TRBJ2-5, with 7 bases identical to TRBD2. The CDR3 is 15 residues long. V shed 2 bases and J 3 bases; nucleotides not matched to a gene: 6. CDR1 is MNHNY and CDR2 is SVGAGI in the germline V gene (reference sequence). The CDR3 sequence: CASSYLAGAKETQYF. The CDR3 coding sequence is TGTGCCAGCAGTTACCTTGCGGGAGCGAAAGAGACCCAGTACTTC.

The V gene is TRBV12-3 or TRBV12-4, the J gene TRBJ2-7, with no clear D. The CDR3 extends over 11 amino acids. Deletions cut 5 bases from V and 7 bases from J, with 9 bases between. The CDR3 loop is CASSRRNEQYF. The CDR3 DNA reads TGTGCCAGCAGTAGGCGGAATGAGCAGTACTTC.

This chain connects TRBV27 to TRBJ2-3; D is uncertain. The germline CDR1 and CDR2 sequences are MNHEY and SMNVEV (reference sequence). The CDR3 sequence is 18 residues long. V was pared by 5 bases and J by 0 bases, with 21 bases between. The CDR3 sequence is CASSPWARTLTSTDTQYF. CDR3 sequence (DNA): TGTGCCAGCAGTCCTTGGGCTCGTACTCTAACTAGCACAGATACGCAGTATTTT.

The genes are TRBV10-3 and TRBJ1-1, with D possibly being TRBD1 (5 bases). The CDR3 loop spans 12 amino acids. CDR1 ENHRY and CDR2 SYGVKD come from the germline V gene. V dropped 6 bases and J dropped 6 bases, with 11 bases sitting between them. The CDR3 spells CAISLGESEAFF. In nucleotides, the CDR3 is TGTGCCATCAGCCTAGGGGAATCTGAAGCTTTCTTT.

CDR3: CASSDRGRGGYTF. The CDR3 nucleotides are TGTGCCAGCAGCGACAGGGGGCGGGGTGGCTACACCTTC. The chain links TRBV3-1 (or the pseudogene TRBV3-2) to TRBJ1-2; 10 nucleotides align to TRBD1. Germline assignment: CDR1 LGHDT and CDR2 YNNKEL (reference sequence). The J segment lost 7 bases and the V segment lost 5 bases, leaving 4 bases of the junction unmatched. This CDR3 has 13 residues.

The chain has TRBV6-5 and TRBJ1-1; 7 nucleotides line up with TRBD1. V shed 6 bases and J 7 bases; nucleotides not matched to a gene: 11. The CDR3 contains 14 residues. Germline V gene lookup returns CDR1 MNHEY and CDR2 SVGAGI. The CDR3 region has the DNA TGTGCCAGCAGGACAGGGACGTACCCATATGAAGCTTTCTTT. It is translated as CASRTGTYPYEAFF.

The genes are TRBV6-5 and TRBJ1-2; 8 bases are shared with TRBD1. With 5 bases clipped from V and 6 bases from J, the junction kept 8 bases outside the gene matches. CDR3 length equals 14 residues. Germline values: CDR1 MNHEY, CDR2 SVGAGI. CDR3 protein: CASSKRTGTDGYTF. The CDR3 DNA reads TGTGCCAGCAGTAAGCGGACAGGGACGGATGGCTACACCTTC.

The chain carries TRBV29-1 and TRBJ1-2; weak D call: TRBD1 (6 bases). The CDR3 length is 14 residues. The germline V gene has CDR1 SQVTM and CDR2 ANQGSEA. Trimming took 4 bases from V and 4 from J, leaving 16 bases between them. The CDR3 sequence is CSVAQGTLSYGYTF. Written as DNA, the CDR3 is TGCAGCGTTGCACAGGGAACCCTTAGCTATGGCTACACCTTC.

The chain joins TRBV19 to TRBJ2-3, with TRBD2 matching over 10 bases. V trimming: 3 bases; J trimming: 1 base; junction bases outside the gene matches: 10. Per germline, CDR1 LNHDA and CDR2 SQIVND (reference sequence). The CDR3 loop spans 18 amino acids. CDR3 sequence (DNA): TGTGCCAGTAGTATCGGCCTAGCGGGAGTGGGAGGCACAGATACGCAGTATTTT. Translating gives CASSIGLAGVGGTDTQYF.

CDR3 bases: TGTGCCAGCAGCAGGACTAGCGGGGGGGCCATCGACAATGAGCAGTTCTTC. It yields the protein CASSRTSGGAIDNEQFF. V and J are TRBV7-7 and TRBJ2-1, with TRBD2 matching 15 bases. Germline lookup yields CDR1 SSHAT and CDR2 FNYEAQ (reference sequence). J lost 5 bases, V lost 5 bases, and 7 bases had no gene match. The CDR3 extends over 17 amino acids.

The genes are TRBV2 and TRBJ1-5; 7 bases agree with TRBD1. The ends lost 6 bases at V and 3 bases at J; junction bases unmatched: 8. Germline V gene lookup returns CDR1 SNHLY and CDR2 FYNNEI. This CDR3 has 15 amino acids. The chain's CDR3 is CASRPDRLINQPQHF. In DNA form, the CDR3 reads TGTGCCAGCAGACCGGACAGGCTAATCAATCAGCCCCAGCATTTT.

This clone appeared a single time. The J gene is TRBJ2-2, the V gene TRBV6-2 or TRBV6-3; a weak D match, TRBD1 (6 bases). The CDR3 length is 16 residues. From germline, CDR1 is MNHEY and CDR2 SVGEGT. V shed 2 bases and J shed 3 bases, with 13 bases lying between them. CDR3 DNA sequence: TGTGCCAGCAGTTACGTCCGGGACACCTACACCGGGGAGCTGTTTTTT. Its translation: CASSYVRDTYTGELFF.

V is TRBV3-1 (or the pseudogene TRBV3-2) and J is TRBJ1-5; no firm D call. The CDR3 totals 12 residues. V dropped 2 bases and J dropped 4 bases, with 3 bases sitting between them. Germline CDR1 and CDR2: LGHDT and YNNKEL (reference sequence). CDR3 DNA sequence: TGTGCCAGCAGCCAACAAAATCAGCCCCAGCATTTT. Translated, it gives CASSQQNQPQHF.

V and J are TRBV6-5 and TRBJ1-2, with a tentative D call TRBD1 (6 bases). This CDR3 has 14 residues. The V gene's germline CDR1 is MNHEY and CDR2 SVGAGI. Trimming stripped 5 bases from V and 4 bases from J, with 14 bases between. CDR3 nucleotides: TGTGCCAGCAGTCCGCCTGACAGGTCCTATGGCTACACCTTC. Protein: CASSPPDRSYGYTF.

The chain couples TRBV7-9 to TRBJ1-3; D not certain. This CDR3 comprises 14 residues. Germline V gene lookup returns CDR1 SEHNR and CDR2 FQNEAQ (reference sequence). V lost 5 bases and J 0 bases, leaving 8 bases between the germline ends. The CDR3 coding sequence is TGTGCCAGCAGCCAACAAGACTCTGGAAACACCATATATTTT. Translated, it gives CASSQQDSGNTIYF.

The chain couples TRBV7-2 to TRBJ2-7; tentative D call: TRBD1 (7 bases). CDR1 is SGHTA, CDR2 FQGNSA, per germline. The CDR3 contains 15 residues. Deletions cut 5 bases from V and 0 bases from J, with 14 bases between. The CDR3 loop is CASSTQGGFSYEQYF. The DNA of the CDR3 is TGTGCCAGCAGCACCCAGGGGGGCTTCTCCTACGAGCAGTACTTC.

This CDR3 is CASSPFIGTGGYEQYF. CDR3 nucleotide sequence: TGTGCCAGCTCACCATTCATCGGGACAGGGGGCTACGAGCAGTACTTC. This chain uses TRBV18 with TRBJ2-7, with 11 bases aligning to TRBD1. The V segment lost 2 bases and the J segment 3 bases; nucleotides outside the gene matches: 6. The germline V gene has CDR1 KGHSH and CDR2 LQKENI. The CDR3 extends over 16 amino acids.

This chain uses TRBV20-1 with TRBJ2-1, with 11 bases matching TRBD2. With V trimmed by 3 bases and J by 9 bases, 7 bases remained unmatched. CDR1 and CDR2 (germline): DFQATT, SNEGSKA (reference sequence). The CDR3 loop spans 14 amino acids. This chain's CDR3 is CSASPSGGYVEQFF. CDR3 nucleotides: TGCAGTGCTAGTCCTAGCGGGGGGTATGTTGAGCAGTTCTTC.

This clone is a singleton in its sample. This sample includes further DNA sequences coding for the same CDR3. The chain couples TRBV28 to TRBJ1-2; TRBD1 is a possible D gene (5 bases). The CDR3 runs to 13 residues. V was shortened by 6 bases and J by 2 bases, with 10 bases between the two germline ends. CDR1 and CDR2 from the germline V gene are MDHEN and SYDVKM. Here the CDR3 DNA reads TGTGCCAGCAGCCCAGCAGGGAACTATGGCTACACCTTC. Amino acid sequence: CASSPAGNYGYTF.

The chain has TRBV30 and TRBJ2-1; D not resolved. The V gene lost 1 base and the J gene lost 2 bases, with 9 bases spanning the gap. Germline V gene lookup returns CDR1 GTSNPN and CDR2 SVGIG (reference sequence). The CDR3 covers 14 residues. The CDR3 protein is CAWSAGPPYNEQFF. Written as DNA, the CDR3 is TGTGCCTGGAGTGCGGGTCCGCCCTACAATGAGCAGTTCTTC.

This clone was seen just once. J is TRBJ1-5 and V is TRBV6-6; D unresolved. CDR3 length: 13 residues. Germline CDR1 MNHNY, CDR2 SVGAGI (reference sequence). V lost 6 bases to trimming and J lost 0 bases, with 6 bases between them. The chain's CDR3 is CASRADSNQPQHF. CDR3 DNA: TGTGCCAGCAGGGCGGATAGCAATCAGCCCCAGCATTTT.

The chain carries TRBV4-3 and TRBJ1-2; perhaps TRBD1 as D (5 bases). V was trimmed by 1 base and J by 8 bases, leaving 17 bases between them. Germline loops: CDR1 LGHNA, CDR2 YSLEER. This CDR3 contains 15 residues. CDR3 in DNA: TGCGCCAGCAGCCAAGGCTCGGGACGGCGGGGCGGCTACACCTTC. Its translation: CASSQGSGRRGGYTF.